Each of the 3 T cell receptor beta chains below was sequenced from the same sample in a study of cytomegalovirus exposure and HLA in healthy donors (dated 2017 in TCRdb). To prepare the library, the immunoSEQ multiplex PCR assay was applied. A mixture of 60 forward primers for TCR Vbeta segments and 13 reverse primers for TCR Jbeta segments was used in the multiplex PCR. The table was pulled from immuneACCESS by TCRdb, which kept in-frame rearrangements only. Such tables lose some clones; where checked, under half of the loss comes from unresolved V genes, and the rest has no known cause. The sample records 160,000 or so clones, 82% of which are singletons. The ten biggest clones cover about 10% of the sample. Sequenced input: PBMCs. These receptors all come from a man aged 50-60 years in good health and CMV-seropositive.

This clone turned up a few times. The rearrangement uses TRBV6-5 and TRBJ2-5; 9 nucleotides align to TRBD2. The V segment lost 2 bases and the J segment 5 bases; nucleotides outside the gene matches: 6. CDR1 and CDR2 from the germline V gene are MNHEY and SVGAGI. This CDR3 has 15 amino acids. CDR3 region: CASSYGSSGGETQYF. CDR3 coding DNA: TGTGCCAGCAGTTACGGGTCCAGCGGGGGGGAGACCCAGTACTTC.

The chain has TRBV6-1 and TRBJ2-1; D gene unclear. V dropped 2 bases and J dropped 5 bases, with 10 bases sitting between them. The germline gives CDR1 MNHNS, CDR2 SASEGT. CDR3 length equals 14 residues. The CDR3 DNA follows: TGTGCCAGCAGTGAAATAGAGGATAACAATGAGCAGTTCTTC. It specifies CASSEIEDNNEQFF.

Comments on this clone: The junction does not match germline at one end; this may be a read error. This chain's CDR3 is CASSRDSSNEQFF. The DNA for the CDR3 is TGTGCCAGCAGTAGGGACTCCTCCAATGAGCAGTTCTTC. This sequence joins TRBV6-5 and TRBJ2-1; TRBD2 is a possible D gene (6 bases). Germline V gives CDR1 MNHEY, CDR2 SVGAGI. This CDR3 is 13 amino acids long.